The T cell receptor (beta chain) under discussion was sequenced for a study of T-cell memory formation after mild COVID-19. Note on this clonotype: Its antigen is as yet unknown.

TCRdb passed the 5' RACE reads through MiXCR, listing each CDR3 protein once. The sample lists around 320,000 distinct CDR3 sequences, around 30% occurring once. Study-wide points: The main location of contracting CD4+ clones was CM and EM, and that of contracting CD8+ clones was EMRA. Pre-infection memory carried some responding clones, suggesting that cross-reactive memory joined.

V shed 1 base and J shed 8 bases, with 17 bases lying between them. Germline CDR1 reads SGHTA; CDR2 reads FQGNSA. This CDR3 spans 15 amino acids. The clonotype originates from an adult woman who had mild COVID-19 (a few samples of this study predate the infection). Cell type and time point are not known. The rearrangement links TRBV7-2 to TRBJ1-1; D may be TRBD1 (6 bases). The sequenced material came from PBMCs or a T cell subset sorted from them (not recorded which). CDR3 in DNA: TGTGCCAGCAGCTTAGAGGGCTTGGGGACACTCGAAGCTTTCTTT. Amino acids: CASSLEGLGTLEAFF. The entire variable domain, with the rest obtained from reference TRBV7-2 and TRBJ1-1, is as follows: GAGVSQSPSNKVTEKGKDVELRCDPISGHTALYWYRQSLGQGLEFLIYFQGNSAPDKSGLPSDRFSAERTGGSVSTLTIQRTQQEDSAVYLCASSLEGLGTLEAFFGQGTRLTVV.